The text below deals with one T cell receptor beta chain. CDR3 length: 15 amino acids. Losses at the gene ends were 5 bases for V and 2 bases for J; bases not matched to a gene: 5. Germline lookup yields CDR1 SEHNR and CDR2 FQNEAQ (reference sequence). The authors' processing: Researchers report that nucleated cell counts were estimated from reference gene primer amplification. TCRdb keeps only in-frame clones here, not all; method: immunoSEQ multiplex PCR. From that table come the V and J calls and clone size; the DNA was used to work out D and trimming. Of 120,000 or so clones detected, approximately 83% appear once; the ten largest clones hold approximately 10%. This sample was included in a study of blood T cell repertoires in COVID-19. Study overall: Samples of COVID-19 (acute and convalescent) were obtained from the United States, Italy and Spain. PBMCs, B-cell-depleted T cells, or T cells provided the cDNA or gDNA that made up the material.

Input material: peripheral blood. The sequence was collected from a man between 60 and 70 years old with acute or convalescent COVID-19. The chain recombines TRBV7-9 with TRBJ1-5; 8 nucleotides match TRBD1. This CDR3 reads CASSLQGAGNQPQHF. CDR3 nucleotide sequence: TGTGCCAGCAGCCTGCAGGGGGCCGGCAATCAGCCCCAGCATTTT.